This is a list of T cell receptor beta chains from one sample in a study of human T cells and chemical hapten exposure. TCRdb re-called the RACE reads through MiXCR, storing one row per CDR3 protein. In the table there are about 160,000 distinct CDR3 sequences, around 30% of which are singletons. This specimen consisted of whole blood, obtained in connection with sensitization to the hapten diphenylcyclopropenone (DPC). The source is a woman between 18 and 29 years old with alopecia areata. Some clones in this sample may be carry-over from other donors' samples. The CDR3 runs from the conserved cysteine through the conserved F or W. A D gene is named only where the DNA matches it firmly. Clone size is shown for a subset of rows, as once, few, many or a class of expanded clone.

J	size	V	D	DNA	CDR3
TRBJ2-1	many	TRBV2	NA	TGTGCCAGCAGTTCTGAGTCCTACAATGAGCAGTTCTTC	CASSSESYNEQFF
TRBJ2-5	few	TRBV29-1	NA	TGCAGCGGCCTTCAGGGAGGCGAGACCCAGTACTTC	CSGLQGGETQYF
TRBJ1-6	NA	TRBV20-1	TRBD1	TGCAGTGCTAACAGGGGGTCCTTTAATTCACCCCTCCACTTT	CSANRGSFNSPLHF
TRBJ2-3	NA	TRBV20-1	TRBD2	TGCAGTGCGACCTCAGGACTAGCGGGAGGAGATACGCAGTATTTT	CSATSGLAGGDTQYF
TRBJ2-2	many	TRBV4-3	TRBD2	TGCGCCAGCAGCCAATCGGCGGGAGTGCCCGGGGAGCTGTTTTTT	CASSQSAGVPGELFF
TRBJ2-6	few	TRBV7-2	NA	TGTGCCAGCAGCTTAGCCCTAGGTCTCCCTGGGGCCAACGTCCTGACTTTC	CASSLALGLPGANVLTF
TRBJ2-1	few	TRBV5-1	NA	TGCGCCAGCAGCTTGTACTCCGGGAATGAGCAGTTCTTC	CASSLYSGNEQFF
TRBJ1-2	few	TRBV20-1	NA	TGCAGTGCTAGAGGGAGACACTTTCCTAACTATGGCTACACCTTC	CSARGRHFPNYGYTF
TRBJ2-2	many	TRBV6-2/TRBV6-3	NA	TGTGCCAGCAGTTACGATGGGGGGAGCGGGGAGCTGTTTTTT	CASSYDGGSGELFF
TRBJ1-4	NA	TRBV2	NA	TGTGCCAGCAGGGCGAGACAGGTGGGGGAAAAACTGTTTTTT	CASRARQVGEKLFF
TRBJ2-3	NA	TRBV5-6	TRBD1	TGTGCCAGCAGCTTGACAGGGGCAGCAGATACGCAGTATTTT	CASSLTGAADTQYF
TRBJ2-7	once	TRBV10-3	NA	TGTGCCACGTGGGGTCCGGACAGCTCCTACGAGCAGTACTTC	CATWGPDSSYEQYF
TRBJ2-1	NA	TRBV6-4	NA	TGTGCCAGCAGTCATAGCGTATACTCCTACAATGAGCAGTTCTTC	CASSHSVYSYNEQFF
TRBJ1-4	few	TRBV19	NA	TGTGCCAGTAGTATGGTCCTTAATGAAAAACTGTTTTTT	CASSMVLNEKLFF
TRBJ1-2	NA	TRBV19	NA	TGTGCCAGTAGTCCCGGCCACTATGGCTACACCTTC	CASSPGHYGYTF
TRBJ2-3	NA	TRBV19	NA	TGTGCCAGTAGGGGCACTTGGAGCACAGATACGCAGTATTTT	CASRGTWSTDTQYF
TRBJ1-2	few	TRBV9	TRBD1	TGTGCCAGCAGCGCGGGACAGAACCTGAACTATGGCTACACCTTC	CASSAGQNLNYGYTF
TRBJ2-1	NA	TRBV12-3/TRBV12-4	NA	TGTGCCACCCATAGGTGGGGGAGAAATGAGCAGTTCTTC	CATHRWGRNEQFF
TRBJ2-5	NA	TRBV11-2	NA	TGTGCCAGCAGCTTACTTGACGAGACCCAGTACTTC	CASSLLDETQYF
TRBJ2-7	NA	TRBV6-6	NA	TGTGCCAGCAGTTCGCGAGGTCGAAGCGGCGAGCAGTACTTC	CASSSRGRSGEQYF